Sequencing of this T cell receptor beta chain was carried out in a study of shared clonotypes between healthy human individuals. Whole-study results and caveats: Rarefaction curves obtained for sorted subsets showed sequencing incomplete despite large depth.

All donors qualified as healthy HIV-negative adults and had experienced no recent acute infections or vaccinations. Repertoires were generated with immunoSEQ multiplex PCR, while TCRdb's copy carries only in-frame clones and drops some. The sample lists nearly 750,000 clones, over 55% occurring once. Concerning this clone: No antigen is known for it.

Trimming stripped 6 bases from V and 8 bases from J, with 11 bases between. Per germline, CDR1 SGHDT and CDR2 YYEEEE. This CDR3 has 11 residues. What was sequenced was memory CD4+ T cells sorted from blood. Sample subset: CD45RA-negative fraction. This chain uses TRBV5-6 with TRBJ1-1; weak D call: TRBD1 (5 bases). This receptor was taken from a woman aged 25 to 39 in good health. The CDR3 sequence is CASTGGGEAFF. CDR3 in DNA: TGTGCCAGCACTGGGGGAGGAGAAGCTTTCTTT. The complete variable domain, with remaining parts taken from reference TRBV5-6 and TRBJ1-1, reads DAGVTQSPTHLIKTRGQQVTLRCSPKSGHDTVSWYQQALGQGPQFIFQYYEEEERQRGNFPDRFSGHQFPNYSSELNVNALLLGDSALYLCASTGGGEAFFGQGTRLTVV.